The rows below give T cell receptor beta chains drawn from one sample of a study of blood T cell repertoires in COVID-19. The table came from immunoSEQ multiplex PCR; TCRdb's copy has only in-frame clones and leaves some out. The sample has tens of thousands of clones, roughly 83% seen once. The sample was peripheral blood. All receptors derive from a man between 50 and 59 years old with acute or convalescent COVID-19. Both conserved end residues are part of each CDR3. D genes are given only for firm matches. Where a row states a size, it is once, few, many or the class of an expanded clone; other rows omit it.

v_gene: TRBV12-5
abundance: NA
d_gene: TRBD1
j_gene: TRBJ2-7
CDR3nt: TGTGCTAGTGGTTTGGGGACAGGGCCCTCCTACGAGCAGTACTTC
CDR3aa: CASGLGTGPSYEQYF

v_gene: TRBV9
abundance: NA
d_gene: NA
j_gene: TRBJ2-5
CDR3nt: TGTGCCAGCAGCGTTGCTAGGGGTCGGGAGACCCAGTACTTC
CDR3aa: CASSVARGRETQYF

v_gene: TRBV6-5
abundance: NA
d_gene: TRBD2
j_gene: TRBJ2-1
CDR3nt: TGTGCCAGCAGCCTAGCGGGAGGGGGGTACAATGAGCAGTTCTTC
CDR3aa: CASSLAGGGYNEQFF

v_gene: TRBV6-5
abundance: NA
d_gene: TRBD1
j_gene: TRBJ1-2
CDR3nt: TGTGCCAGCAGCCATGGACAGGGGGATGGCTACACCTTC
CDR3aa: CASSHGQGDGYTF

v_gene: TRBV19
abundance: NA
d_gene: NA
j_gene: TRBJ2-7
CDR3nt: TGTGCCAGTAGCAAGGAACTGACGGGGAACTACGAGCAGTACTTC
CDR3aa: CASSKELTGNYEQYF

v_gene: TRBV29-1
abundance: NA
d_gene: NA
j_gene: TRBJ2-5
CDR3nt: TGCAGCGTTGGAGGGAGTGAGACCCAGTACTTC
CDR3aa: CSVGGSETQYF

v_gene: TRBV9
abundance: few
d_gene: NA
j_gene: TRBJ2-7
CDR3nt: TGTGCCAGCAGCACCACCCCTGGCAGCTACGAGCAGTACTTC
CDR3aa: CASSTTPGSYEQYF

v_gene: TRBV27
abundance: NA
d_gene: TRBD1
j_gene: TRBJ2-7
CDR3nt: TGTGCCAGCAGTTTAGGGGCCCCTCGACAGGGGGCCTACGAGCAGTACTTC
CDR3aa: CASSLGAPRQGAYEQYF

v_gene: TRBV9
abundance: NA
d_gene: NA
j_gene: TRBJ2-3
CDR3nt: TGTGCCAGCAGCGTAGATGGCTTTAGCACAGATACGCAGTATTTT
CDR3aa: CASSVDGFSTDTQYF

v_gene: TRBV28
abundance: once
d_gene: TRBD1
j_gene: TRBJ2-1
CDR3nt: TGTGCCAGCAGGTCTGGACAGGGGTGGAATGAGCAGTTCTTC
CDR3aa: CASRSGQGWNEQFF

v_gene: TRBV19
abundance: NA
d_gene: NA
j_gene: TRBJ2-2
CDR3nt: TGTGCCAGTAGTGCCCTCGGAGCCGGGGAGCTGTTTTTT
CDR3aa: CASSALGAGELFF

v_gene: TRBV6-5
abundance: NA
d_gene: NA
j_gene: TRBJ2-5
CDR3nt: TGTGCCAGCAGTTGGGGGGTTAAGTACCAAGAGACCCAGTACTTC
CDR3aa: CASSWGVKYQETQYF

v_gene: TRBV10-3
abundance: NA
d_gene: NA
j_gene: TRBJ1-1
CDR3nt: TGTGCCATCAGTGCATCAGGGGCGGGGGGCACTGAAGCTTTCTTT
CDR3aa: CAISASGAGGTEAFF

v_gene: TRBV7-9
abundance: NA
d_gene: NA
j_gene: TRBJ2-1
CDR3nt: TGTGCCAGCAGCTTATTCCTCCATGAGCAGTTCTTC
CDR3aa: CASSLFLHEQFF

v_gene: TRBV2
abundance: once
d_gene: TRBD2
j_gene: TRBJ2-7
CDR3nt: TGTGCCAGCAGTGTCGGACTAGCGGGAGGATACGAGCAGTACTTC
CDR3aa: CASSVGLAGGYEQYF

v_gene: TRBV10-3
abundance: NA
d_gene: NA
j_gene: TRBJ2-1
CDR3nt: TGTGCCATCAGTGTTCAGTCCTACAATGAGCAGTTCTTC
CDR3aa: CAISVQSYNEQFF

v_gene: TRBV19
abundance: NA
d_gene: NA
j_gene: TRBJ2-2
CDR3nt: TGTGCCAGTAAGAGGGACACTACGAACACCGGGGAGCTGTTTTTT
CDR3aa: CASKRDTTNTGELFF

v_gene: TRBV11-2
abundance: NA
d_gene: NA
j_gene: TRBJ2-2
CDR3nt: TGTGCCAGCAGCTTTGCTAATCTGGACACCGGGGAGCTGTTTTTT
CDR3aa: CASSFANLDTGELFF

v_gene: TRBV18
abundance: NA
d_gene: TRBD1
j_gene: TRBJ1-3
CDR3nt: TGTGCCAGCTCGCAGACAGGGGGCCCTGGAAACACCATATATTTT
CDR3aa: CASSQTGGPGNTIYF

v_gene: TRBV10-3
abundance: NA
d_gene: TRBD1
j_gene: TRBJ2-2
CDR3nt: TGTGCCTCCGGACAGGGCATGGACGGGGAGCTGTTTTTT
CDR3aa: CASGQGMDGELFF

v_gene: TRBV24-1
abundance: NA
d_gene: NA
j_gene: TRBJ2-2
CDR3nt: TGTGCCACCAGTGATTTGGGGAGGCGGTCTACCGGGGAGCTGTTTTTT
CDR3aa: CATSDLGRRSTGELFF

v_gene: TRBV19
abundance: once
d_gene: TRBD1
j_gene: TRBJ1-5
CDR3nt: TGTGCCAGTAGTATAGAGGGACAGTCTGGGTATAGCAATCAGCCCCAGCATTTT
CDR3aa: CASSIEGQSGYSNQPQHF

v_gene: TRBV19
abundance: NA
d_gene: NA
j_gene: TRBJ1-1
CDR3nt: TGTGCCAGTTCGGGGAGGGGAGTCAACACTGAAGCTTTCTTT
CDR3aa: CASSGRGVNTEAFF

v_gene: TRBV7-2
abundance: few
d_gene: NA
j_gene: TRBJ1-1
CDR3nt: TGTGCCAGCTCCCCCCACCCCCACATGAACACTGAAGCTTTCTTT
CDR3aa: CASSPHPHMNTEAFF

v_gene: TRBV24-1
abundance: NA
d_gene: TRBD2
j_gene: TRBJ2-3
CDR3nt: TGTGCCACCAGTGATACCGGACTAGCGGGGGCCCCAGGGACGCAGTATTTT
CDR3aa: CATSDTGLAGAPGTQYF

v_gene: TRBV9
abundance: NA
d_gene: TRBD1
j_gene: TRBJ1-2
CDR3nt: TGTGCCAGCAGCGTAGACAGGGGGAATGGCTACACCTTC
CDR3aa: CASSVDRGNGYTF